The following is a T cell receptor beta chain sequence with its context. Its matching antigen is unknown. This entry comes from a study of shared clonotypes between healthy human individuals. Whole-study results and caveats: Generally, naive subsets came out with larger estimated richness than memory subsets.

The CDR3 runs 16 residues. Germline V gene lookup returns CDR1 SGDLS and CDR2 YYNGEE. The V end lost 0 bases, the J end lost 0 bases, and 13 bases lay between the germline ends. Profiling relied on immunoSEQ multiplex PCR, and the TCRdb table lists in-frame clones only, not all of them. The sample has about 1.5 million clones, nearly 99% seen once. The chain recombines TRBV9 with TRBJ2-7; D is unclear. The receptor's source is a man aged 30 to 39 in good health. Input material: naive CD4+ T cells sorted from blood. Subset reported: CD45RA+ positively selected. CDR3 in DNA: TGTGCCAGCAGCGTAGGCCACCGGGCCGTCTCCTACGAGCAGTACTTC. Its protein is CASSVGHRAVSYEQYF.